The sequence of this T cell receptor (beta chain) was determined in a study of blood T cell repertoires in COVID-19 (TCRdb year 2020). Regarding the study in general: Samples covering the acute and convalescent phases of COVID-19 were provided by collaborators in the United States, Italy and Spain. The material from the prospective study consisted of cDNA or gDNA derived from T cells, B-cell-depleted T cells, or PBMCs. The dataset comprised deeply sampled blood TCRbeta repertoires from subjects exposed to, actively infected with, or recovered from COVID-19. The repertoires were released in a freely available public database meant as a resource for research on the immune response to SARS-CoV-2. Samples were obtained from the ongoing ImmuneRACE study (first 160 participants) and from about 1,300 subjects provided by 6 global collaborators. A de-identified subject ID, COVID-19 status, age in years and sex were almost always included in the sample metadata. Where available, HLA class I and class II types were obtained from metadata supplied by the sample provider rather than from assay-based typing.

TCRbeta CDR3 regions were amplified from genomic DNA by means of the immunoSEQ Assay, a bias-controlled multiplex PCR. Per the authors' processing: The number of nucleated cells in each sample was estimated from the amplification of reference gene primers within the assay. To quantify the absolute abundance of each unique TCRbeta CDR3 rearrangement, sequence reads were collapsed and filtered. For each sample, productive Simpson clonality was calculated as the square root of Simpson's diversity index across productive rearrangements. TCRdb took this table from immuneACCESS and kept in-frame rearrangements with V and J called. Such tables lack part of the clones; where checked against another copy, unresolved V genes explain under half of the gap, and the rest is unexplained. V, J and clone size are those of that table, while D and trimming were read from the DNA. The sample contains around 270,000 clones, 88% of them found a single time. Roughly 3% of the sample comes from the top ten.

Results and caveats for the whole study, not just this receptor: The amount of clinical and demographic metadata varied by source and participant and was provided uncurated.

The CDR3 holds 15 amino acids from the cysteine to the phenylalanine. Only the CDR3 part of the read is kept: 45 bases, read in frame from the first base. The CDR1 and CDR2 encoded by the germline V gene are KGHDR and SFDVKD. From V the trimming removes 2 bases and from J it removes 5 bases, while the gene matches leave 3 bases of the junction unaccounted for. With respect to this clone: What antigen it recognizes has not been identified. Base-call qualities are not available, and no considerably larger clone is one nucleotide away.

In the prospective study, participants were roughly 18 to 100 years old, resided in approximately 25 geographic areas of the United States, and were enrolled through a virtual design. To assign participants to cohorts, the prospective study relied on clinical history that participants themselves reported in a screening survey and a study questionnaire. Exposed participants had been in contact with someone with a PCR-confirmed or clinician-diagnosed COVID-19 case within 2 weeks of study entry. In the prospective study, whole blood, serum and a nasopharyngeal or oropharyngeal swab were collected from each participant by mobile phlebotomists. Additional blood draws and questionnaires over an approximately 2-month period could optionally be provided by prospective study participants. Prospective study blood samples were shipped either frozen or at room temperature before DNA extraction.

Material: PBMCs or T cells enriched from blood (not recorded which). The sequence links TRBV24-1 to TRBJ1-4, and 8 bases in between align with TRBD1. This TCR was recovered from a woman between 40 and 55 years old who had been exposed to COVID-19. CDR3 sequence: CATSDSDRVNEKLFF. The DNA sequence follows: TGTGCCACCAGTGATTCGGACAGGGTGAATGAAAAACTGTTTTTT.